Listed here is a single T cell receptor beta chain. The antigen remains unidentified. This sample is part of a study of shared clonotypes between healthy human individuals. Points from the study as a whole: Represented diversity (both genetic and exposure-history) was limited by the small number of donors. Generally, naive subsets (rather than memory subsets) showed larger estimated richness. Roughly 4.7% was the fraction of naive CD4 clonotypes found shared across a handful of donors.

The CDR3 covers 12 residues. Trimming removed 5 bases at V and 8 bases at J, with 12 bases between. Germline CDR1 and CDR2: LNHDA and SQIVND (reference sequence). Replicate PCRs for sorted subsets used about 200 ng DNA; this equaled 25,000 to 30,000 T cell genomes. Assay used: immunoSEQ multiplex PCR; TCRdb lists only in-frame clones, some missing. Seen here are under 1,900,000 clones, approximately 98.5% observed once, and the top ten hold 0.36%. The sequenced material came from naive CD4+ T cells sorted from blood. Regarding subset: CD45RA+ positively selected. The TCR sequence derives from a man aged 25-45 years in good health. The J gene is TRBJ1-2, the V gene TRBV19; D is uncertain. The chain's CDR3 is CASSFASGGYTF. In DNA, the CDR3 is TGTGCCAGTAGTTTCGCCTCTGGAGGCTACACCTTC.